This passage covers 2 T cell receptor beta chains from one sample sequenced in a study of T cell responses to AZD1222 COVID-19 vaccine. The repertoire was sequenced with immunoSEQ multiplex PCR; TCRdb's copy has only in-frame clones and lacks some. The table has fewer than 200,000 clones, approximately 94% seen once; the top ten hold more than 1.5%. The sequencing here drew on peripheral blood, taken 28 days after the second AZD1222 dose. The receptors shown here come from an adult who received the AZD1222 COVID-19 vaccine.

This clone was seen only once. This chain links TRBV6-5 with TRBJ2-7; 12 nucleotides agree with TRBD1. The V gene end was trimmed by 6 bases and the J gene end by 6 bases; junction bases not matched to a gene: 9. This CDR3 is 15 amino acids long. Germline V CDR1 and CDR2: MNHEY, SVGAGI. The CDR3, as DNA: TGTGCCAGCAGACTCTCAGGGACAGGGGGCTTCGAGCAGTACTTC. Amino acid sequence: CASRLSGTGGFEQYF.

The chain employs TRBV3-1 (or the pseudogene TRBV3-2) and TRBJ1-4, with D tentatively TRBD1 (5 bases). Germline CDR1 is LGHDT and CDR2 is YNNKEL (reference sequence). V gave up 4 bases and J gave up 2 bases, with 8 bases separating them. The CDR3 sequence is 14 residues long. The CDR3 region has the DNA TGTGCCAGCAGCCCGGGGGGTACTAATGAAAAACTGTTTTTT. This encodes CASSPGGTNEKLFF.